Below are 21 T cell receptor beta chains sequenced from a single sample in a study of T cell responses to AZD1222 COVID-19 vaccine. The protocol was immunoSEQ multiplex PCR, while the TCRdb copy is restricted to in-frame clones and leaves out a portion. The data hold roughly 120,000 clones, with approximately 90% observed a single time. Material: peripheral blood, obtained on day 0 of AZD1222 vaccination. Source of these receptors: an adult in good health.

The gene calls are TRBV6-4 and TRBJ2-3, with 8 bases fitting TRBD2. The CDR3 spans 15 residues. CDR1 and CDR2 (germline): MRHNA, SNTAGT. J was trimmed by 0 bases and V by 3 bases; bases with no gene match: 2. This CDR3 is CASSEASGSTDTQYF. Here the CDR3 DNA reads TGTGCCAGCAGTGAGGCTAGCGGGAGCACAGATACGCAGTATTTT.

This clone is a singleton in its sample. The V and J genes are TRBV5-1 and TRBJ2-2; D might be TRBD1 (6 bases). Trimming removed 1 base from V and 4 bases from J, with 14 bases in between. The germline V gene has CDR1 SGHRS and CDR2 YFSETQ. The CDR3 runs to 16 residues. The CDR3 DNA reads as TGCGCCAGCAGCTTGACGGTAGGGGGTTCCACCGGGGAGCTGTTTTTT. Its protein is CASSLTVGGSTGELFF.

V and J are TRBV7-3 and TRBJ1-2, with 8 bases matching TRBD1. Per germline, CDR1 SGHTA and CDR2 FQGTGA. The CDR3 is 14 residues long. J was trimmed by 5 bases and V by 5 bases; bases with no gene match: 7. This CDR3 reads CASSPGQGEYGYTF. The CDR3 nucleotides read TGTGCCAGCAGCCCCGGACAGGGAGAGTATGGCTACACCTTC.

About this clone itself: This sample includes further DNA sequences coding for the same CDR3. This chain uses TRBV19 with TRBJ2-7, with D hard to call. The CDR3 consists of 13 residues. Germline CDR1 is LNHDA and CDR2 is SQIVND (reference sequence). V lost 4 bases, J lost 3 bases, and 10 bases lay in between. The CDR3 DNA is TGTGCCAGTAGTAGACCTTCTAGCTACGAGCAGTACTTC. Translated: CASSRPSSYEQYF.

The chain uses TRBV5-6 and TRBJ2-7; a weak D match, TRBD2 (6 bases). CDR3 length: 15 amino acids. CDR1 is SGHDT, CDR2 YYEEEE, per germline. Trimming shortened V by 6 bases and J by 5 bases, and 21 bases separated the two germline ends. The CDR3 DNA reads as TGTGCCAGCAACCCCTGGAGCGGAGGGCGCAACGAGCAGTACTTC. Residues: CASNPWSGGRNEQYF.

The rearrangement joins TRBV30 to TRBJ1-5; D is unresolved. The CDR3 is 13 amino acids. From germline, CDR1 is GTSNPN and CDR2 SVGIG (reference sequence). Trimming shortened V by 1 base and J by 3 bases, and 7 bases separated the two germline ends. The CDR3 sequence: CAWSADTNQPQHF. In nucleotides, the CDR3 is TGTGCCTGGAGTGCAGACACCAATCAGCCCCAGCATTTT.

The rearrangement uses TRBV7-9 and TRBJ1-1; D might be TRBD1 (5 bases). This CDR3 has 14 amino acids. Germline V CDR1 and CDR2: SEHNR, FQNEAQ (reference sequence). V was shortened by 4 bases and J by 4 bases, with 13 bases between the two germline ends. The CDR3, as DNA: TGTGCCAGCAGCTCACAGGTTTTTCGCACTGAAGCTTTCTTT. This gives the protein CASSSQVFRTEAFF.

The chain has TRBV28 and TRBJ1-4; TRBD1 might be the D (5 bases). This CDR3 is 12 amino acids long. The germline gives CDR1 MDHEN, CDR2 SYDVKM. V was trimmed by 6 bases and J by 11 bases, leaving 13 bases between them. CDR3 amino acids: CASRAGIRKLFF. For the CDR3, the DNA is TGTGCCAGCAGAGCAGGGATTAGGAAACTGTTTTTT.

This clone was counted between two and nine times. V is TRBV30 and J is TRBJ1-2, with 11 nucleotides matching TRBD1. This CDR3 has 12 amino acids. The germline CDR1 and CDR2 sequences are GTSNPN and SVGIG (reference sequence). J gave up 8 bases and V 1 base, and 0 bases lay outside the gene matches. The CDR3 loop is CAWSGTGGGYTF. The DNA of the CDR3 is TGTGCCTGGAGTGGGACAGGGGGCGGCTACACCTTC.

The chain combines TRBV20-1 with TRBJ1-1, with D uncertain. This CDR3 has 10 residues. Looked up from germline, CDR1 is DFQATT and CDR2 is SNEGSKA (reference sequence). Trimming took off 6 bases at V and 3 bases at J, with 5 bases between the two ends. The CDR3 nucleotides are TGCAGTGCCCCGGACACTGAAGCTTTCTTT. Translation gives CSAPDTEAFF.

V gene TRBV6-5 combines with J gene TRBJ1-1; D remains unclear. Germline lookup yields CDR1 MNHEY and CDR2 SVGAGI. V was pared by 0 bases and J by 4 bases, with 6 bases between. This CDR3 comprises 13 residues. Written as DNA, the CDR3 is TGTGCCAGCAGTTACTCAGAGAGCACTGAAGCTTTCTTT. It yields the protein CASSYSESTEAFF.

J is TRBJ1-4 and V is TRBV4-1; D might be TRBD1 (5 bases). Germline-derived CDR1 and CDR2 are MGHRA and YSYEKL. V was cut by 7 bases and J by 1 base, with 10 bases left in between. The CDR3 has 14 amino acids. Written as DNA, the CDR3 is TGCGCCAGCACCTCAGACAGAACTAATGAAAAACTGTTTTTT. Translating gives CASTSDRTNEKLFF.

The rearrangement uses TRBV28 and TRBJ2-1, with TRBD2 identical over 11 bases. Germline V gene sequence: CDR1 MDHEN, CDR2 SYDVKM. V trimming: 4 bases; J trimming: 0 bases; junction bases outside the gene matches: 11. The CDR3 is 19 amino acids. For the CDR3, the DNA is TGTGCCAGCAGTTCCTATGCCCTTACTAGCGGGAGCTCCTACAATGAGCAGTTCTTC. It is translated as CASSSYALTSGSSYNEQFF.

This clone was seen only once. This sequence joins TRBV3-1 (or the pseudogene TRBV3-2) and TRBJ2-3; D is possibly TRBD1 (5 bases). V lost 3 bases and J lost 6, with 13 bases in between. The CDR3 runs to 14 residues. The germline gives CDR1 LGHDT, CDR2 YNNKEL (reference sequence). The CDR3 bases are TGTGCCAGCAGCCAGGGTCACAACAGGGATACGCAGTATTTT. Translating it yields CASSQGHNRDTQYF.

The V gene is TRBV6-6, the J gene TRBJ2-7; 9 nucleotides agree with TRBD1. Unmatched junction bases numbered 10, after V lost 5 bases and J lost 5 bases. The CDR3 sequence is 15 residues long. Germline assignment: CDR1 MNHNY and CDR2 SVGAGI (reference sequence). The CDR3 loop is CASSKNRDRVHEQYF. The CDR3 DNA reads TGTGCCAGCAGTAAAAACCGGGACAGGGTCCACGAGCAGTACTTC.

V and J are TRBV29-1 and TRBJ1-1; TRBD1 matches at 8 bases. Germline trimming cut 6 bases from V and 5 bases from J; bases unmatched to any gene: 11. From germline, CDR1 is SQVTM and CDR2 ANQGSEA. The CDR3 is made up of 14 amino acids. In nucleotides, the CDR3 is TGCAGCGTGGGGTCCACAGGGGGTTTTACTGAAGCTTTCTTT. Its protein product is CSVGSTGGFTEAFF. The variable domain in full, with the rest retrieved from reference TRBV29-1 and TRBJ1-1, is SAVISQKPSRDICQRGTSLTIQCQVDSQVTMMFWYRQQPGQSLTLIATANQGSEATYESGFVIDKFPISRPNLTFSTLTVSNMSPEDSSIYLCSVGSTGGFTEAFFGQGTRLTVV.

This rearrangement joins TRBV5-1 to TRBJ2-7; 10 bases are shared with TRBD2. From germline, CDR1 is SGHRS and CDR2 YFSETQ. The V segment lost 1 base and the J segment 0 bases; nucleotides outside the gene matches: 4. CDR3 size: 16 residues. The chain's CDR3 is CASSLSLAGASYEQYF. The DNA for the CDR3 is TGCGCCAGCAGCTTGAGTCTAGCGGGGGCCTCCTACGAGCAGTACTTC.

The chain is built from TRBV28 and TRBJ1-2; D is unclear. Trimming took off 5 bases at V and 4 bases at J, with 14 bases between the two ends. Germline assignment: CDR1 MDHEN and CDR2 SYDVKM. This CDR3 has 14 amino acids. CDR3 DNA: TGTGCCAGCAGTCCCCCCCGACATACCTATGGCTACACCTTC. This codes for CASSPPRHTYGYTF.

The CDR3 is CASSPRAGGTDTQYF. CDR3 nucleotide sequence: TGTGCCAGCTCACCACGGGCCGGGGGCACAGATACGCAGTATTTT. The chain uses TRBV18 and TRBJ2-3, with D maybe TRBD2 (5 bases). Germline CDR1 and CDR2: KGHSH and LQKENI. CDR3 length equals 15 residues. With 1 base removed from V and 1 base from J, the gap between germline ends came to 9 bases.

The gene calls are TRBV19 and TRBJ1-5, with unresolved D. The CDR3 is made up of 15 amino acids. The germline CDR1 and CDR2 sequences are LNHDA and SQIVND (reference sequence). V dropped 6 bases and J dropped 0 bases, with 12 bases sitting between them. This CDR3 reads CASRALGYSNQPQHF. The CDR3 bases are TGTGCCAGTAGGGCCTTGGGGTATAGCAATCAGCCCCAGCATTTT.

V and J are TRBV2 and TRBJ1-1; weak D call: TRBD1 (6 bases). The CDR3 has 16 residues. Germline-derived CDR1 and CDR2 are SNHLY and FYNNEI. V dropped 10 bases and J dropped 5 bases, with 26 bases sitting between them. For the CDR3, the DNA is TGTGCCACCAGAATACTTATACAGGGCCGGGGAACTGAAGCTTTCTTT. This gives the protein CATRILIQGRGTEAFF.